This passage covers 24 T cell receptor beta chains from one sample sequenced in a study of T cell responses to AZD1222 COVID-19 vaccine. Assay used: immunoSEQ multiplex PCR; TCRdb lists only in-frame clones, some missing. The table includes roughly 140,000 clones, approximately 90% detected once. The sample consisted of peripheral blood, taken 28 days after the second AZD1222 dose. All receptors derive from an adult who received the AZD1222 COVID-19 vaccine.

V gene TRBV18 combines with J gene TRBJ2-5, with TRBD2 matching over 12 bases. V was clipped by 4 bases and J by 4 bases; unmatched bases: 7. The CDR3 extends over 16 amino acids. Germline V gene sequence: CDR1 KGHSH, CDR2 LQKENI. The CDR3: CASSHWTSGNRETQYF. In DNA, the CDR3 is TGTGCCAGCTCACATTGGACTAGCGGGAACAGAGAGACCCAGTACTTC. The entire variable domain, with the rest obtained from reference TRBV18 and TRBJ2-5, is as follows: NAGVMQNPRHLVRRRGQEARLRCSPMKGHSHVYWYRQLPEEGLKFMVYLQKENIIDESGMPKERFSAEFPKEGPSILRIQQVVRGDSAAYFCASSHWTSGNRETQYFGPGTRLLVL.

The chain uses TRBV2 and TRBJ1-4; D unclear. This CDR3 spans 14 amino acids. Trimming pared 2 bases from V and 3 bases from J, leaving 7 bases between. Looked up from germline, CDR1 is SNHLY and CDR2 is FYNNEI. The CDR3 DNA reads as TGTGCCAGCAGTGAACAGCTGGCTAATGAAAAACTGTTTTTT. Amino acid sequence: CASSEQLANEKLFF. Using reference TRBV2 and TRBJ1-4 for the parts outside the CDR3, the full variable domain is EPEVTQTPSHQVTQMGQEVILRCVPISNHLYFYWYRQILGQKVEFLVSFYNNEISEKSEIFDDQFSVERPDGSNFTLKIRSTKLEDSAMYFCASSEQLANEKLFFGSGTQLSVL.

This clone was seen just once. This chain joins TRBV9 and TRBJ2-7; TRBD1 matches 9 bases. The V and J ends lost 4 bases and 4 bases, in that order; junction bases with no gene match: 6. The V gene's germline CDR1 is SGDLS and CDR2 YYNGEE. This CDR3 is built from 14 residues. DNA for the CDR3: TGTGCCAGCAGCCCCGGGACAGGGTCATACGAGCAGTACTTC. It yields the protein CASSPGTGSYEQYF.

The chain combines TRBV11-2 with TRBJ2-1, with a possible D match to TRBD1 (6 bases). The CDR3 spans 12 residues. Germline V gene lookup returns CDR1 SGHAT and CDR2 FQNNGV. Trimming took 1 base from V and 8 from J, leaving 6 bases between them. The CDR3 region has the DNA TGTGCCAGCAGCTTAGCAGGGGATGAGCAGTTCTTC. Its translation: CASSLAGDEQFF.

The rearrangement links TRBV5-1 to TRBJ1-1; D is uncertain. V lost 4 bases and J lost 0, with 16 bases in between. This CDR3 region has 16 residues. CDR1 and CDR2 (germline): SGHRS, YFSETQ. Here the CDR3 reads CASSPRGRALNTEAFF. DNA for the CDR3: TGCGCCAGCAGCCCCCGTGGGCGGGCACTGAACACTGAAGCTTTCTTT.

The chain joins TRBV2 to TRBJ1-4; D remains ambiguous. CDR3 length: 13 residues. From germline, CDR1 is SNHLY and CDR2 FYNNEI. The V gene lost 8 bases and the J gene lost 8 bases, with 15 bases spanning the gap. CDR3 nucleotides: TGTGCCAGCTGTGGGGATGGTGGAGAAAAACTGTTTTTT. Translated: CASCGDGGEKLFF.

J is TRBJ1-1 and V is TRBV7-8; a possible D gene is TRBD1 (6 bases). Germline V lookup: CDR1 SGHVS, CDR2 FQNEAQ. The CDR3 sequence is 15 residues long. V was shortened by 5 bases and J by 2 bases, with 15 bases between the two germline ends. The CDR3 is CASSTGHRINTEAFF. CDR3 DNA: TGTGCCAGCAGCACGGGACACCGAATCAACACTGAAGCTTTCTTT.

This sequence joins TRBV5-6 and TRBJ2-3; 8 nucleotides line up with TRBD2. Trimming at V came to 0 bases and at J to 1 base, leaving 4 bases not matched to a gene. Germline values: CDR1 SGHDT, CDR2 YYEEEE. This CDR3 has 16 amino acids. DNA of the CDR3: TGTGCCAGCAGCTTGGCTGAGACTAGCGGCACAGATACGCAGTATTTT. The encoded protein is CASSLAETSGTDTQYF.

J is TRBJ1-5 and V is TRBV19, with 7 bases fitting TRBD1. The CDR3 runs to 14 residues. Germline values: CDR1 LNHDA, CDR2 SQIVND (reference sequence). Trimming took 9 bases from V and 0 from J; bases not matched to a gene: 5. In nucleotides, the CDR3 is TGTGCCAGCAAGACAGGGTATAGCAATCAGCCCCAGCATTTT. It specifies CASKTGYSNQPQHF. Supplemented by reference TRBV19 and TRBJ1-5, the full variable domain reads DGGITQSPKYLFRKEGQNVTLSCEQNLNHDAMYWYRQDPGQGLRLIYYSQIVNDFQKGDIAEGYSVSREKKESFPLTVTSAQKNPTAFYLCASKTGYSNQPQHFGDGTRLSIL.

The J gene is TRBJ1-1, the V gene TRBV19, with D unresolved. The V end lost 7 bases, the J end lost 6 bases, and 9 bases lay between the germline ends. The CDR3 covers 11 residues. Looked up from germline, CDR1 is LNHDA and CDR2 is SQIVND (reference sequence). The CDR3 DNA is TGTGCCAGTACCGCCGGGCCTGAAGCTTTCTTT. Its translation is CASTAGPEAFF.

The chain has TRBV18 and TRBJ2-7, with D uncertain. Per germline, CDR1 KGHSH and CDR2 LQKENI. V was pared by 2 bases and J by 0 bases, with 17 bases between. The CDR3 has 17 residues. CDR3 DNA sequence: TGTGCCAGCTCACCAATTCCGTCACACGAAGGCTCCTACGAGCAGTACTTC. Protein product: CASSPIPSHEGSYEQYF.

The gene calls are TRBV19 and TRBJ2-1; a weak D match, TRBD2 (6 bases). Germline V gene data show CDR1 as LNHDA and CDR2 as SQIVND (reference sequence). This CDR3 has 16 amino acids. The V gene lost 1 base and the J gene lost 4 bases, with 14 bases spanning the gap. The CDR3 reads CASSIVGGGFYNEQFF. Here the CDR3 DNA reads TGTGCCAGTAGTATAGTTGGGGGAGGCTTTTACAATGAGCAGTTCTTC.

The V call is TRBV27, the J call TRBJ2-3; D gene unclear. Germline values: CDR1 MNHEY, CDR2 SMNVEV (reference sequence). The CDR3 is 12 amino acids. The V gene lost 5 bases and the J gene lost 3 bases, with 6 bases spanning the gap. The CDR3 sequence is CASSPQTDTQYF. CDR3 coding DNA: TGTGCCAGCAGTCCCCAGACAGATACGCAGTATTTT.

This chain links TRBV18 with TRBJ2-7, with a tentative D call TRBD1 (5 bases). V gave up 4 bases and J gave up 0 bases, with 10 bases separating them. Germline V gene lookup returns CDR1 KGHSH and CDR2 LQKENI. The CDR3 is 14 amino acids. This CDR3 is CASSLDRLSYEQYF. CDR3 sequence (DNA): TGTGCCAGCTCACTTGACAGACTCTCCTACGAGCAGTACTTC. Variable domain in full (rest from reference TRBV18 and TRBJ2-7): NAGVMQNPRHLVRRRGQEARLRCSPMKGHSHVYWYRQLPEEGLKFMVYLQKENIIDESGMPKERFSAEFPKEGPSILRIQQVVRGDSAAYFCASSLDRLSYEQYFGPGTRLTVT.

This clone was counted a single time. The chain links TRBV6-5 to TRBJ1-1; a weak D match, TRBD1 (6 bases). Germline V gives CDR1 MNHEY, CDR2 SVGAGI. The CDR3 extends over 14 amino acids. The ends were cut back, 4 bases at V and 2 bases at J, with 11 bases in the middle. The CDR3, as DNA: TGTGCCAGCAGTTCGCCGGGACAAAACACTGAAGCTTTCTTT. Translation: CASSSPGQNTEAFF.

The V gene is TRBV5-5, the J gene TRBJ2-7, with 9 positions matching TRBD2. There are 17 residues in the CDR3. Germline CDR1 reads SGHKS; CDR2 reads YYEKEE (reference sequence). V trimming: 3 bases; J trimming: 3 bases; junction bases outside the gene matches: 13. The CDR3 nucleotides are TGTGCCAGCAGCTGGGGGACTAGCCGCTACCTCAACTACGAGCAGTACTTC. It translates to CASSWGTSRYLNYEQYF.

The genes are TRBV19 and TRBJ1-2; no definite D call. Germline V CDR1 and CDR2: LNHDA, SQIVND (reference sequence). The CDR3 covers 13 residues. V lost 7 bases to trimming and J lost 0 bases, with 9 bases between them. The CDR3 DNA is TGTGCCAGTAAGGGTGCGGCTAACTATGGCTACACCTTC. Protein sequence: CASKGAANYGYTF.

The V gene is TRBV5-1, the J gene TRBJ2-1; 9 bases agree with TRBD2. The V gene end was trimmed by 6 bases and the J gene end by 3 bases; junction bases not matched to a gene: 10. The CDR3 is made up of 16 amino acids. Germline loops: CDR1 SGHRS, CDR2 YFSETQ. CDR3 region: CASTLIAGALYNEQFF. CDR3 DNA: TGCGCCAGCACCCTGATAGCGGGAGCTCTCTACAATGAGCAGTTCTTC.

The rearrangement links TRBV5-1 to TRBJ1-1; 7 bases are a match to TRBD1. CDR3 length: 13 residues. V dropped 2 bases and J dropped 7; count of bases not matched to a gene: 5. Germline V gene lookup returns CDR1 SGHRS and CDR2 YFSETQ. CDR3 DNA sequence: TGCGCCAGCAGCTTTGGTGACAGGGTTGAAGCTTTCTTT. Its translation: CASSFGDRVEAFF.

The chain is built from TRBV7-9 and TRBJ2-3, with D perhaps TRBD1 (7 bases). Trimming took off 2 bases at V and 5 bases at J, with 17 bases between the two ends. Germline loops: CDR1 SEHNR, CDR2 FQNEAQ (reference sequence). The CDR3 spans 16 residues. The CDR3 loop reads CASSLTGRGVEDTQYF. The DNA of the CDR3 is TGTGCCAGCAGCTTAACAGGCAGGGGGGTGGAAGATACGCAGTATTTT.

The chain has TRBV2 and TRBJ1-1, with a tentative D call TRBD1 (6 bases). Trimming cost V 5 bases and J 4 bases, with 14 bases left between them. The length of the CDR3 is 14 residues. CDR1 is SNHLY, CDR2 FYNNEI, per germline. The chain's CDR3 is CASSLQPGATEAFF. CDR3 DNA: TGTGCCAGCAGTCTTCAACCGGGGGCCACTGAAGCTTTCTTT.

This chain links TRBV6-5 with TRBJ1-1, with D unclear. V was clipped by 11 bases and J by 0 bases, with 13 bases between them. The CDR3 loop spans 13 amino acids. CDR1 and CDR2 (germline): MNHEY, SVGAGI. The CDR3 region has the DNA TGTGCCGTTAGGGCCTCTATGAACACTGAAGCTTTCTTT. Protein sequence: CAVRASMNTEAFF.

This clone was detected once. V gene TRBV7-9 combines with J gene TRBJ2-7; D ambiguous. Trimming removed 3 bases at V and 3 bases at J, with 6 bases between. This CDR3 spans 12 amino acids. CDR1 is SEHNR, CDR2 FQNEAQ, per germline (reference sequence). This CDR3 reads CASSLVSYEQYF. In DNA, the CDR3 is TGTGCCAGCAGCTTGGTCAGCTACGAGCAGTACTTC.

This sequence joins TRBV7-9 and TRBJ1-5; D unresolved. The V end lost 5 bases, the J end lost 1 base, and 21 bases lay between the germline ends. The germline V gene has CDR1 SEHNR and CDR2 FQNEAQ (reference sequence). This CDR3 comprises 18 residues. CDR3 sequence: CASSQGRSLLDSNQPQHF. The CDR3 nucleotides read TGTGCCAGCAGCCAAGGGCGCAGTCTCCTGGACAGCAATCAGCCCCAGCATTTT.